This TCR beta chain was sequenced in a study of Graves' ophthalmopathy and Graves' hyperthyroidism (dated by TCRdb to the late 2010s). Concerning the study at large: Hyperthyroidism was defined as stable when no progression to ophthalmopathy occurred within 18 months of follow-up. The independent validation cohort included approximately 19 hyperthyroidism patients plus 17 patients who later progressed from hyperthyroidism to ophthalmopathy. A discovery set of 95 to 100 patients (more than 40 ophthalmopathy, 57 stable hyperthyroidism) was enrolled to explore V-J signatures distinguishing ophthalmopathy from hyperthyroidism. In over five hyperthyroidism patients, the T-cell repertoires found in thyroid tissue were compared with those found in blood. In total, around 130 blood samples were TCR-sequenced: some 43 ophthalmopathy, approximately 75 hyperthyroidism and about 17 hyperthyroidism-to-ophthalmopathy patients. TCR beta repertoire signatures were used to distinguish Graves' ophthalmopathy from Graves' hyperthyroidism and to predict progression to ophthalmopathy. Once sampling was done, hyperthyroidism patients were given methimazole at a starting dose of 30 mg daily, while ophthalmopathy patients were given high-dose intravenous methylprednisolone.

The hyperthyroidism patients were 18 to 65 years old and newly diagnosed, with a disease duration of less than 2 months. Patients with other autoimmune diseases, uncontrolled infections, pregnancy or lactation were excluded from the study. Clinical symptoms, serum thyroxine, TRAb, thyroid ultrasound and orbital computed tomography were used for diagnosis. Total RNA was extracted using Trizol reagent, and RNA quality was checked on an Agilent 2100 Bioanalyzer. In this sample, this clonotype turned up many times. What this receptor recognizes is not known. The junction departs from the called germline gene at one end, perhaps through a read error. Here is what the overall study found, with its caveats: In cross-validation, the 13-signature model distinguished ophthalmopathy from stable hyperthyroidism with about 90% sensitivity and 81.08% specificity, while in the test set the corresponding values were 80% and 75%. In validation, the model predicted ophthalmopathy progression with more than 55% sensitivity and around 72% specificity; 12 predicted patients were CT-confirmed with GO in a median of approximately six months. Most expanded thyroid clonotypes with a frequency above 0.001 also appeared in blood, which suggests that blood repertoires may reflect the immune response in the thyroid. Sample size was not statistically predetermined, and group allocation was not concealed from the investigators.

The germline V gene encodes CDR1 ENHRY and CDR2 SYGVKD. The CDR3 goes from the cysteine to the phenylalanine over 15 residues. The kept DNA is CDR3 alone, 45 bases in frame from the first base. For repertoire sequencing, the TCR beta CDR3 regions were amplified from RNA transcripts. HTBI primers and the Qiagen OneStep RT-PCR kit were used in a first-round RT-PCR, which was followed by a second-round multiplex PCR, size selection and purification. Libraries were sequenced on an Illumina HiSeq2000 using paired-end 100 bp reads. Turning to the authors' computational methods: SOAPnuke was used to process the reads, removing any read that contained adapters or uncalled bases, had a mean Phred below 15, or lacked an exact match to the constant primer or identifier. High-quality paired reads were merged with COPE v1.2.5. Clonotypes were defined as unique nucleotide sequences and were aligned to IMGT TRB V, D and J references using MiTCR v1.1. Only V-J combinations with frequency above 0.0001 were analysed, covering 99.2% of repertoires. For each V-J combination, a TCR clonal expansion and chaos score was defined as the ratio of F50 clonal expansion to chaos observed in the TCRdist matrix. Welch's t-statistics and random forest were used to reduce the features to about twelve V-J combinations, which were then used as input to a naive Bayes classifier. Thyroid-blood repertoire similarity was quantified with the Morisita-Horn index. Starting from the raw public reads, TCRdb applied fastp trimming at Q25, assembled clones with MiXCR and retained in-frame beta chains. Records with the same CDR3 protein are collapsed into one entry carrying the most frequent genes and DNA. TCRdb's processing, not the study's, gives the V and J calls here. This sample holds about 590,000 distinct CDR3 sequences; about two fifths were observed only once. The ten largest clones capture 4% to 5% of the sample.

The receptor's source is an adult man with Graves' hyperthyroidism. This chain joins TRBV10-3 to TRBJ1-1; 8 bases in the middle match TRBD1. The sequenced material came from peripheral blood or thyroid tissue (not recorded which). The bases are TGTGCCAGCAGTGTACCCTCACAGGGGGGTACTGAAGCTTTCTTT. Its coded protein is CASSVPSQGGTEAFF.